These T cell receptor beta chains were read from a single sample in a study of post-analysis software for immune sequencing data. Via MiXCR, TCRdb re-called the PCR reads, giving one row per CDR3 protein. This sample yields a few hundred thousand distinct CDR3 sequences, of which approximately 38% are seen a single time; around 15% belongs to the top ten. Sequenced sample: blood. All receptors come from a girl aged 5-17 years with multiple sclerosis. The CDR3 runs from the conserved cysteine through the conserved F or W. Each record gives: V gene, D gene, J gene, clone size, CDR3 protein, CDR3 DNA. A D gene is named only where the DNA matches it firmly. Size is stated for part of the rows, as once, few or many counts, or as a class when the clone is expanded.

>TRBV6-6|NA|TRBJ1-5|few
CASNVYSNQPQHF
TGTGCCAGCAACGTTTATAGCAATCAGCCCCAGCATTTT
>TRBV28|TRBD1|TRBJ2-3|many
CASSPWGQGTPDTQYF
TGTGCCAGCAGCCCTTGGGGACAGGGAACCCCAGATACGCAGTATTTT
>TRBV12-3/TRBV12-4|NA|TRBJ2-3|many
CASSAVNRGTDTQYF
TGTGCCAGCAGCGCCGTGAACCGGGGTACAGATACGCAGTATTTT
>TRBV5-1|NA|TRBJ2-5|NA
CASSLATEHQETQYF
TGCGCCAGCAGCTTGGCCACAGAGCACCAAGAGACCCAGTACTTC
>TRBV29-1|NA|TRBJ1-1|few
CSPGVGGEAFF
TGCAGCCCGGGCGTGGGGGGAGAAGCTTTCTTT
>TRBV11-2|TRBD2|TRBJ2-3|NA
CASSPLAGGPYTQYF
TGTGCCAGCAGCCCTCTAGCGGGGGGGCCTTATACGCAGTATTTT
>TRBV18|NA|TRBJ2-3|NA
CASFAPAGTRQADTQYF
TGTGCCAGCTTCGCCCCCGCTGGGACCAGACAAGCAGATACGCAGTATTTT
>TRBV5-5|TRBD2|TRBJ2-7|few
CASSLRASVELADYEQYF
TGTGCCAGCAGCTTGAGAGCGTCGGTAGAGCTAGCGGACTACGAGCAGTACTTC
>TRBV4-1|NA|TRBJ2-4|few
CASSQERALIQYF
TGCGCCAGCAGCCAAGAAAGGGCACTCATTCAGTACTTC
>TRBV12-3/TRBV12-4|NA|TRBJ1-2|NA
CAGSLHTGRTGYTF
TGTGCCGGCAGCCTACATACAGGGAGAACCGGCTACACCTTC